The 10 T cell receptor beta chains below were found in one sample sequenced in a study of blood T cell repertoires in COVID-19. Using immunoSEQ multiplex PCR, the repertoire was profiled, and TCRdb retains in-frame clones only, with some absent. The table lists approximately 100,000 clones, 92% of them singletons. Sequencing was performed on peripheral blood. These receptors all stem from a man over 45 with active COVID-19.

The rearrangement joins TRBV7-2 to TRBJ2-5; D is undetermined. From germline, CDR1 is SGHTA and CDR2 FQGNSA. CDR3 size: 14 residues. With 3 bases removed from V and 2 bases from J, the gap between germline ends came to 10 bases. CDR3 in amino acids: CASSFNGRQETQYF. Written as DNA, the CDR3 is TGTGCCAGCAGCTTTAACGGTAGACAAGAGACCCAGTACTTC.

J is TRBJ2-5 and V is TRBV2; 7 bases agree with TRBD1. J gave up 4 bases and V 3 bases, and 8 bases lay outside the gene matches. The CDR3 is 15 amino acids. From germline, CDR1 is SNHLY and CDR2 FYNNEI. The DNA of the CDR3 is TGTGCCAGCAGTGATCAACAGGGGAGACGAGAGACCCAGTACTTC. This gives the protein CASSDQQGRRETQYF.

This rearrangement joins TRBV2 to TRBJ2-3; 7 bases are shared with TRBD2. Germline assignment: CDR1 SNHLY and CDR2 FYNNEI. The CDR3 has 18 residues. J gave up 2 bases and V 7 bases, and 18 bases lay outside the gene matches. The CDR3 spells CASTSAGVRDSPTDTQYF. DNA of the CDR3: TGTGCCAGCACCTCGGCGGGGGTGCGGGATTCCCCCACAGATACGCAGTATTTT.

The CDR3 region has the DNA TGTGCCAGCAGCTTACAAGGTTGGACAGGAACGACGCGCACTGAAGCTTTCTTT. Protein: CASSLQGWTGTTRTEAFF. The rearrangement links TRBV7-6 to TRBJ1-1, with 7 bases identical to TRBD1. The V and J ends lost 2 bases and 4 bases, in that order; junction bases with no gene match: 16. Germline V gene lookup returns CDR1 SGHVS and CDR2 FNYEAQ. CDR3 length equals 18 residues.

The gene calls are TRBV28 and TRBJ2-1, with D maybe TRBD2 (6 bases). There are 15 residues in the CDR3. V was trimmed by 2 bases and J by 13 bases, leaving 21 bases between them. Germline V gene sequence: CDR1 MDHEN, CDR2 SYDVKM. CDR3: CASSLPDGSLGEQFF. CDR3 coding DNA: TGTGCCAGCAGTTTACCGGACGGGAGTTTAGGGGAACAGTTCTTC.

The chain is built from TRBV7-6 and TRBJ1-4, with a weak D call TRBD1 (6 bases). Germline CDR1 reads SGHVS; CDR2 reads FNYEAQ. V shed 0 bases and J shed 2 bases, with 10 bases lying between them. This CDR3 spans 16 amino acids. The CDR3 DNA sequence: TGTGCCAGCAGCTTAGCGCCACAGGGCACTAATGAAAAACTGTTTTTT. Translating it yields CASSLAPQGTNEKLFF. The full variable domain, its missing parts supplied by reference TRBV7-6 and TRBJ1-4, is GAGVSQSPRYKVTKRGQDVALRCDPISGHVSLYWYRQALGQGPEFLTYFNYEAQQDKSGLPNDRFSAERPEGSISTLTIQRTEQRDSAMYRCASSLAPQGTNEKLFFGSGTQLSVL.

The rearrangement links TRBV18 to TRBJ1-5, with 11 bases lining up with TRBD1. Germline CDR1 and CDR2: KGHSH and LQKENI. The V and J ends lost 3 bases and 0 bases, in that order; junction bases with no gene match: 4. This CDR3 contains 17 residues. The CDR3: CASSPGTGGYSNQPQHF. The CDR3 DNA reads TGTGCCAGCTCACCCGGGACAGGGGGATATAGCAATCAGCCCCAGCATTTT.

The chain carries TRBV6-6 and TRBJ2-5; tentative D call: TRBD1 (6 bases). This CDR3 has 13 amino acids. V was pared by 5 bases and J by 5 bases, with 12 bases between. From germline, CDR1 is MNHNY and CDR2 SVGAGI (reference sequence). The CDR3 DNA sequence: TGTGCCAGCAGTCAGGGGCCCTGGGAGACCCAGTACTTC. It translates to CASSQGPWETQYF.

CDR3 protein: CSVDYGQTLMGTEAFF. In DNA form, the CDR3 reads TGCAGCGTTGATTACGGACAAACCTTAATGGGGACTGAAGCTTTCTTT. The chain joins TRBV29-1 to TRBJ1-1; D perhaps matches TRBD1 (5 bases). Germline V gene data show CDR1 as SQVTM and CDR2 as ANQGSEA. Trimming took off 3 bases at V and 5 bases at J, with 22 bases between the two ends. The CDR3 sequence is 16 residues long.

The chain combines TRBV29-1 with TRBJ2-5; D is uncertain. CDR1 and CDR2 from the germline V gene are SQVTM and ANQGSEA. This CDR3 has 9 amino acids. Trimming pared 6 bases from V and 5 bases from J, leaving 4 bases between. The CDR3 loop reads CSVGETQYF. In nucleotides, the CDR3 is TGCAGCGTCGGGGAGACCCAGTACTTC.